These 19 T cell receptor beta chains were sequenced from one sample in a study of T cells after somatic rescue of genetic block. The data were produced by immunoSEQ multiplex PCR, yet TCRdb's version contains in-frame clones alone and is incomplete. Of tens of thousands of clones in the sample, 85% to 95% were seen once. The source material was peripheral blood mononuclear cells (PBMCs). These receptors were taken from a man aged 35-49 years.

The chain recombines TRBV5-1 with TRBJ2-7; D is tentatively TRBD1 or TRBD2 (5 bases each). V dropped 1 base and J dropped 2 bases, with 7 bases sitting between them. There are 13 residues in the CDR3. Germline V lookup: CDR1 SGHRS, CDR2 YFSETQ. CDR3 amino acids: CASSLTGPYEQYF. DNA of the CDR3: TGCGCCAGCAGCTTGACGGGGCCCTACGAGCAGTACTTC.

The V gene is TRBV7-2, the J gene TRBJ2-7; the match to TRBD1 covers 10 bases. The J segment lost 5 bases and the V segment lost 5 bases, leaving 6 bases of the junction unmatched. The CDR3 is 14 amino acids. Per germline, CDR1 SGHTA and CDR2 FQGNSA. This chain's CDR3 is CASSPGQGRHEQYF. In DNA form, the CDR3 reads TGTGCCAGCAGCCCGGGACAGGGGAGACACGAGCAGTACTTC.

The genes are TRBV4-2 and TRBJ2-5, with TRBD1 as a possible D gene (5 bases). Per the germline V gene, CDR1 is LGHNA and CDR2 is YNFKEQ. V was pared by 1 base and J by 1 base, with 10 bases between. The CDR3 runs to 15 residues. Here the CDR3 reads CASSQVAGSQETQYF. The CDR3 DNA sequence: TGTGCCAGCAGCCAAGTGGCAGGGTCCCAAGAGACCCAGTACTTC.

CDR3 nucleotide sequence: TGTGCCAGCAGCTTAGAAGCTAGCATGGGAGGCAATGAGCAGTTCTTC. It codes for CASSLEASMGGNEQFF. The chain employs TRBV7-6 and TRBJ2-1; D perhaps matches TRBD2 (6 bases). Germline V gene data show CDR1 as SGHVS and CDR2 as FNYEAQ. The V end was cut by 1 base, the J end by 6 bases, with 16 bases between. This CDR3 region has 16 residues. Full variable domain (rest looked up from reference TRBV7-6 and TRBJ2-1): GAGVSQSPRYKVTKRGQDVALRCDPISGHVSLYWYRQALGQGPEFLTYFNYEAQQDKSGLPNDRFSAERPEGSISTLTIQRTEQRDSAMYRCASSLEASMGGNEQFFGPGTRLTVL.

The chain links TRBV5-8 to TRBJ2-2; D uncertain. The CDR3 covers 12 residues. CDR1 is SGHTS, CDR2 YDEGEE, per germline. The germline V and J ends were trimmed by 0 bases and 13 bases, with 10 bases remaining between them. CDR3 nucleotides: TGTGCCAGCAGCTTGGGACGGGTTCGGCTGTTTTTT. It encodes CASSLGRVRLFF.

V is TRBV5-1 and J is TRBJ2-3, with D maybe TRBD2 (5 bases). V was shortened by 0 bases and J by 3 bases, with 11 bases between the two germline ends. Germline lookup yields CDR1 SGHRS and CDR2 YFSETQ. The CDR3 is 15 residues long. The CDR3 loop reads CASSLEPSLTDTQYF. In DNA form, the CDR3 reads TGCGCCAGCAGCTTGGAGCCTAGCTTAACAGATACGCAGTATTTT.

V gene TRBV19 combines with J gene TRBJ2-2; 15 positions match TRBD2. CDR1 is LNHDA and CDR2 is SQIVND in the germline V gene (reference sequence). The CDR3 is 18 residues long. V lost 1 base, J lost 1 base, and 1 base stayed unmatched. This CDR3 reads CASSIAGLAGGNTGELFF. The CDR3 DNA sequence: TGTGCCAGTAGTATAGCGGGACTAGCGGGGGGGAACACCGGGGAGCTGTTTTTT. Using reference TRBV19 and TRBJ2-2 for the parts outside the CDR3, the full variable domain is DGGITQSPKYLFRKEGQNVTLSCEQNLNHDAMYWYRQDPGQGLRLIYYSQIVNDFQKGDIAEGYSVSREKKESFPLTVTSAQKNPTAFYLCASSIAGLAGGNTGELFFGEGSRLTVL.

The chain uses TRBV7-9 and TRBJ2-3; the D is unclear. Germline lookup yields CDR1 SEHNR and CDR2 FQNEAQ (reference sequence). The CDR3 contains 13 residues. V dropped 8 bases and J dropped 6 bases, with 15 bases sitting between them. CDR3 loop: CASRPNLGDTQYF. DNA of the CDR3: TGTGCCAGCCGACCCAATCTCGGCGATACGCAGTATTTT. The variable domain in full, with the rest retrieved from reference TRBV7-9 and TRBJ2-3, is DTGVSQNPRHKITKRGQNVTFRCDPISEHNRLYWYRQTLGQGPEFLTYFQNEAQLEKSRLLSDRFSAERPKGSFSTLEIQRTEQGDSAMYLCASRPNLGDTQYFGPGTRLTVL.

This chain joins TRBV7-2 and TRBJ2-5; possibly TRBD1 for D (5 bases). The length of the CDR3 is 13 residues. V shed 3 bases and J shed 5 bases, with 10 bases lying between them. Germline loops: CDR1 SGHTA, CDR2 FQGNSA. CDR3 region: CASSLKGLETQYF. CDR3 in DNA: TGTGCCAGCAGCTTGAAGGGGTTGGAGACCCAGTACTTC.

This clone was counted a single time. In DNA form, the CDR3 reads TGTGCCAGCAGCCTAAGACACTCCAATGAGCAGTTCTTC. This translates into CASSLRHSNEQFF. The chain is built from TRBV7-2 and TRBJ2-1; no clear D. Germline loops: CDR1 SGHTA, CDR2 FQGNSA. The V and J ends lost 5 bases and 6 bases respectively, with 11 bases between them. CDR3 size: 13 residues.

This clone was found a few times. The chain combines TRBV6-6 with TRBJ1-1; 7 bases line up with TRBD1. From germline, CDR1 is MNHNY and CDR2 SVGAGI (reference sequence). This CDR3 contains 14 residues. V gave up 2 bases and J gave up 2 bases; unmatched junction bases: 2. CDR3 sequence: CASSYGTANTEAFF. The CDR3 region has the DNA TGTGCCAGCAGTTACGGGACAGCTAACACTGAAGCTTTCTTT.

The CDR3 nucleotides read TGTGCCAGCAGTTACTCGAAGGGTGATGGCTACACCTTC. Amino acids: CASSYSKGDGYTF. The J gene is TRBJ1-2, the V gene TRBV6-6; D ambiguous. CDR3 length: 13 residues. Germline values: CDR1 MNHNY, CDR2 SVGAGI (reference sequence). Deletions cut 0 bases from V and 6 bases from J, with 8 bases between.

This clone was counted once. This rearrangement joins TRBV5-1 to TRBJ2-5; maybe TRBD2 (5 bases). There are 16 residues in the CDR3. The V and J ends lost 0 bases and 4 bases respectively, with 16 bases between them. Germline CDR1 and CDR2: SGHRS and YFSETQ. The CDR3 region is CASSLGARVGGETQYF. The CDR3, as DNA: TGCGCCAGCAGCTTGGGGGCGAGGGTCGGAGGAGAGACCCAGTACTTC.

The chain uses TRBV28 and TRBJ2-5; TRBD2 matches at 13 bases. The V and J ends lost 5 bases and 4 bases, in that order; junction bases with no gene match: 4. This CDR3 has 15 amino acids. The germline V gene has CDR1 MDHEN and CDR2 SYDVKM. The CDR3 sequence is CASSRLAGGPETQYF. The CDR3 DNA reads TGTGCCAGCAGTCGACTAGCGGGAGGACCAGAGACCCAGTACTTC.

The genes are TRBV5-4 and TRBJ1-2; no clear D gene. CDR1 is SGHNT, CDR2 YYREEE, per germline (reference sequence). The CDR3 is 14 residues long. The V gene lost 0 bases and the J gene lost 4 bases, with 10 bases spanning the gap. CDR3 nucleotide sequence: TGTGCCAGCAGCTTGGGGGGAGGGATCTATGGCTACACCTTC. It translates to CASSLGGGIYGYTF.

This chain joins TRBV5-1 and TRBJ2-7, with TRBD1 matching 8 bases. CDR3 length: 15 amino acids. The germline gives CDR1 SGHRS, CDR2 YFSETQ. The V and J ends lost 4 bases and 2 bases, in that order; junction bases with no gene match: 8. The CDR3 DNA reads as TGCGCCAGCAGCCCCGCCGGGGACAGGACCTACGAGCAGTACTTC. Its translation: CASSPAGDRTYEQYF.

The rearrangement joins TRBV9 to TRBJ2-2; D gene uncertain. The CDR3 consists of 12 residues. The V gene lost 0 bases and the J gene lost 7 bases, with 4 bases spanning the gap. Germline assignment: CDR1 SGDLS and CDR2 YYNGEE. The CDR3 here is CASSVEVGELFF. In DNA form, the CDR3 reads TGTGCCAGCAGCGTAGAGGTCGGGGAGCTGTTTTTT.

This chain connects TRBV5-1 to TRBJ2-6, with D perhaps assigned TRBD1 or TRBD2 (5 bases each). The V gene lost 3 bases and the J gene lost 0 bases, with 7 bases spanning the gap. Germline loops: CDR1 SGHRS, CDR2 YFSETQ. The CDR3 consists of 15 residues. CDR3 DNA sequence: TGCGCCAGCAGCTGGGGGAACTCTGGGGCCAACGTCCTGACTTTC. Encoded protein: CASSWGNSGANVLTF.

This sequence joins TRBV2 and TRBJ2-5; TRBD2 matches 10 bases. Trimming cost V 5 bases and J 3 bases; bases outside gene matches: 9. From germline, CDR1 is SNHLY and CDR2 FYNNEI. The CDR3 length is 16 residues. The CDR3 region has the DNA TGTGCCAGCAGTCCGGGACTAGCGACCTACGAAGAGACCCAGTACTTC. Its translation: CASSPGLATYEETQYF.